Each of the 6 T cell receptor beta chains below was sequenced from the same sample in a study of T cell changes during pregnancy in multiple sclerosis. Libraries were prepared by immunoSEQ multiplex PCR; TCRdb keeps only in-frame clonotypes and omits some of them. The table lists 50,000 to 55,000 clones, about 93% of them singletons. The sequencing used CD4+ T cells from peripheral blood mononuclear cells, collected in the third trimester of pregnancy. The receptors here all came from a female donor with multiple sclerosis, enrolled in a pregnancy study.

The rearrangement joins TRBV7-2 to TRBJ1-3; TRBD1 aligns across 8 bases. The V segment lost 5 bases and the J segment 3 bases; nucleotides outside the gene matches: 6. This CDR3 has 15 amino acids. CDR1 SGHTA and CDR2 FQGNSA come from the germline V gene. The CDR3 region has the DNA TGTGCCAGCAGCGGCAGGGGGCCTGTTGGAAACACCATATATTTT. Amino acid sequence: CASSGRGPVGNTIYF.

To note about this clone: One junction end does not reproduce the germline sequence, and a read error may be involved. The rearrangement uses TRBV5-1 and TRBJ2-3, with TRBD1 matching over 9 bases. Germline CDR1 SGHRS, CDR2 YFSETQ. The CDR3 sequence is 19 residues long. CDR3 amino acids: CASRFRARTGESYTDTQYF. Here the CDR3 DNA reads TGCGCCAGCCGCTTTCGGGCCCGGACAGGGGAGAGTTACACAGATACGCAGTATTTT. The whole variable domain, filled in from reference TRBV5-1 and TRBJ2-3, reads KAGVTQTPRYLIKTRGQQVTLSCSPISGHRSVSWYQQTPGQGLQFLFEYFSETQRNKGNFPGRFSGRQFSNSRSEMNVSTLELGDSALYLCASRFRARTGESYTDTQYFGPGTRLTVL.

This chain joins TRBV19 and TRBJ1-3, with no clear D. CDR3 length: 14 amino acids. The V end lost 5 bases, the J end lost 0 bases, and 8 bases lay between the germline ends. The germline V gene has CDR1 LNHDA and CDR2 SQIVND (reference sequence). CDR3 amino acids: CASSRDNSGNTIYF. CDR3 DNA: TGTGCCAGTAGTCGAGACAACTCTGGAAACACCATATATTTT.

This chain uses TRBV7-9 with TRBJ1-2, with D perhaps TRBD1 (5 bases). The germline CDR1 and CDR2 sequences are SEHNR and FQNEAQ (reference sequence). V lost 6 bases to trimming and J lost 3 bases, with 29 bases between them. There are 19 residues in the CDR3. The CDR3 DNA is TGTGCCAGCAGTTTAAGCCCCAGGGTCTCGAAGGGCCGACACTATGGCTACACCTTC. Protein sequence: CASSLSPRVSKGRHYGYTF.

The V call is TRBV2, the J call TRBJ1-1, with D possibly being TRBD1 (5 bases). CDR1 SNHLY and CDR2 FYNNEI come from the germline V gene. V lost 7 bases, J lost 8 bases, and 23 bases lay in between. The CDR3 contains 15 residues. This chain's CDR3 is CASTHWGRGINEAFF. The CDR3 region has the DNA TGTGCCAGCACCCACTGGGGACGGGGGATTAACGAAGCTTTCTTT.

V usage is TRBV5-8 and J usage is TRBJ1-2; D might be TRBD1 (5 bases). The V gene's germline CDR1 is SGHTS and CDR2 YDEGEE. The V end lost 5 bases, the J end lost 6 bases, and 11 bases lay between the germline ends. This CDR3 is 12 amino acids long. The CDR3 DNA reads as TGTGCCAGCAGTCGCACCAGGGATGGCTACACCTTC. Amino acid sequence: CASSRTRDGYTF.